The clone carrying this T cell receptor (beta chain) was observed a few times. The antigen remains undetermined. The ends were cut back, 5 bases at V and 1 base at J, with 17 bases in the middle. Germline CDR1 SGHVS, CDR2 FQNEAQ. There are 16 residues in the CDR3. This sample stems from a study of T cell repertoires in cytomegalovirus infection. Looking at the study overall: CMV infection and matching HLA type were both indicated by public TCR beta signatures.

From the reads, TCRdb called clonotypes with MiXCR, one entry per CDR3 protein. The sample records around 430,000 distinct CDR3 sequences, about 44% being singletons. Study results and caveats: Cumulative frequency (of public TCR beta family members) identified carriers of CMV plus the relevant HLA. Dominant in the ex vivo response were TCR beta clonotypes restricted by HLA-C and specific for CMV.

The source material was cultured PBMCs, sampled from culture after CMV antigen stimulation. The receptor's source is a human donor in good health (CMV status not recorded). Some clones in this sample may be carry-over from other donors' samples. The rearrangement uses TRBV7-8 and TRBJ2-5; D not certain. CDR3 nucleotides: TGTGCCAGCAGCCCTAGGAGCGTCAGGCGCCAAGAGACCCAGTACTTC. Its translation: CASSPRSVRRQETQYF. The entire variable domain, with the rest obtained from reference TRBV7-8 and TRBJ2-5, is as follows: GAGVSQSPRYKVAKRGQDVALRCDPISGHVSLFWYQQALGQGPEFLTYFQNEAQLDKSGLPSDRFFAERPEGSVSTLKIQRTQQEDSAVYLCASSPRSVRRQETQYFGPGTRLLVL.